The 26 T cell receptor beta chains below come from one sample, sequenced in a study of blood T cells in healthy people across ages. With a J-beta primer mix and a sample-barcoded 5' primer, a second PCR ran 7 to 11 cycles. TCRdb re-analysed the 5' RACE reads in MiXCR, keeping a single row per CDR3 protein. This table holds about 1.4 million distinct CDR3 sequences, approximately 59% found once. Material for sequencing was blood. The receptors were sampled from a man between 18 and 35 years old in good health.

The gene calls are TRBV4-2 and TRBJ1-5; possible D gene TRBD1, 6 bases. Per the germline V gene, CDR1 is LGHNA and CDR2 is YNFKEQ. V gave up 0 bases and J gave up 5 bases, with 17 bases separating them. This CDR3 has 17 amino acids. The CDR3 sequence is CASSQEAQGEVDQPQHF. In DNA form, the CDR3 reads TGTGCCAGCAGCCAAGAGGCACAGGGAGAGGTGGATCAGCCCCAGCATTTT.

This clonotype was picked up a small number of times. V usage is TRBV6-1 and J usage is TRBJ2-5; D not certain. CDR1 is MNHNS, CDR2 SASEGT, per germline. Trimming pared 7 bases from V and 11 bases from J, leaving 17 bases between. The CDR3 runs to 12 residues. The CDR3 sequence is CASNFPSDEQYF. CDR3 nucleotides: TGTGCCAGCAATTTTCCTTCGGATGAGCAGTACTTC.

This clonotype came up once. This chain connects TRBV4-1 to TRBJ2-2; 9 positions agree with TRBD1. Trimming removed 5 bases from V and 7 bases from J; junction bases left unmatched: 11. The V gene's germline CDR1 is MGHRA and CDR2 YSYEKL. This CDR3 spans 16 amino acids. CDR3 in DNA: TGCGCCAGCAGCTTAGGGACAGGGCAAAAAGGCGGGGAGCTGTTTTTT. Protein product: CASSLGTGQKGGELFF.

The rearrangement links TRBV15 to TRBJ1-5; no firm D call. Per germline, CDR1 LNHNV and CDR2 YYDKDF (reference sequence). This CDR3 region has 13 residues. V gave up 1 base and J gave up 6 bases, with 7 bases separating them. The CDR3: CATSRAPPQPQHF. As DNA, the CDR3 is TGTGCCACCAGCAGAGCGCCTCCTCAGCCCCAGCATTTT. Combining the CDR3 with reference TRBV15 and TRBJ1-5 gives the whole variable domain DAMVIQNPRYQVTQFGKPVTLSCSQTLNHNVMYWYQQKSSQAPKLLFHYYDKDFNNEADTPDNFQSRRPNTSFCFLDIRSPGLGDTAMYLCATSRAPPQPQHFGDGTRLSIL.

Ten or more counts support this clonotype. The chain combines TRBV7-7 with TRBJ2-6; tentative D call: TRBD2 (6 bases). Germline-derived CDR1 and CDR2 are SSHAT and FNYEAQ (reference sequence). CDR3 length equals 18 residues. The V gene lost 5 bases and the J gene lost 0 bases, with 17 bases spanning the gap. The CDR3 loop is CASSPALGGASGANVLTF. The CDR3 DNA follows: TGTGCCAGCAGCCCCGCGTTGGGCGGGGCCTCTGGGGCCAACGTCCTGACTTTC. The variable domain in full, completed from reference TRBV7-7 and TRBJ2-6, reads GAGVSQSPRYKVTKRGQDVTLRCDPISSHATLYWYQQALGQGPEFLTYFNYEAQPDKSGLPSDRFSAERPEGSISTLTIQRTEQRDSAMYRCASSPALGGASGANVLTFGAGSRLTVL.

This clonotype was counted only a few times. The rearrangement links TRBV3-1 to TRBJ2-4; D may match TRBD1 or TRBD2 (6 bases each). The CDR3 is 14 residues long. CDR1 is LGHDT and CDR2 is YNNKEL in the germline V gene (reference sequence). V lost 4 bases and J 8 bases, leaving 15 bases between the germline ends. The CDR3 reads CASSPTGGLDIQYF. The CDR3 coding sequence is TGTGCCAGCAGCCCGACCGGGGGCTTGGACATTCAGTACTTC.

The chain joins TRBV27 to TRBJ2-7; 11 nucleotides agree with TRBD2. This CDR3 is 14 amino acids long. The germline V gene has CDR1 MNHEY and CDR2 SMNVEV (reference sequence). Losses at the gene ends were 5 bases for V and 7 bases for J; bases not matched to a gene: 7. In nucleotides, the CDR3 is TGTGCCAGCAGTCCCGGGACTAGCGGCAGTGAGCAGTACTTC. Protein sequence: CASSPGTSGSEQYF.

The V and J genes are TRBV27 and TRBJ2-1, with a possible D match to TRBD2 (5 bases). CDR3 length: 12 amino acids. V shed 6 bases and J shed 13 bases, with 16 bases lying between them. Germline assignment: CDR1 MNHEY and CDR2 SMNVEV (reference sequence). CDR3 DNA: TGTGCCAGCAGCGGGGTGGGAGAGACCCAGTTCTTC. Residues: CASSGVGETQFF.

The chain joins TRBV6-1 to TRBJ2-7; D assignment may be TRBD1 or TRBD2 (5 bases each). Germline V lookup: CDR1 MNHNS, CDR2 SASEGT. The CDR3 has 13 residues. Trimming took 1 base from V and 3 from J, leaving 7 bases between them. The chain's CDR3 is CASSEVGDYEQYF. The CDR3 nucleotides are TGTGCCAGCAGTGAAGTGGGGGACTACGAGCAGTACTTC.

The chain carries TRBV7-9 and TRBJ2-6; D unclear. The CDR3 sequence is 15 residues long. Germline V gene sequence: CDR1 SEHNR, CDR2 FQNEAQ (reference sequence). Trimming shortened V by 5 bases and J by 11 bases, and 19 bases separated the two germline ends. This CDR3 reads CASSTDRRTGDVLTF. CDR3 nucleotides: TGTGCCAGCAGCACCGACCGACGGACCGGAGACGTCCTGACTTTC.

Comments on this clonotype: A much larger clone lies one base from this, so it may be a read error. The gene calls are TRBV27 and TRBJ2-1; TRBD2 matches at 9 bases. The end of the DNA aligns better with TRBJ2-7, so the J call may be wrong. Germline V gene data show CDR1 as MNHEY and CDR2 as SMNVEV (reference sequence). CDR3 length: 16 residues. In nucleotides, the CDR3 is TGTGCCAGCAGGATGACTAGCGGCCCTTCCTACAATGAGCAGTACTTC. The encoded protein is CASRMTSGPSYNEQYF.

The rearrangement links TRBV14 to TRBJ2-7, with a possible D match to TRBD1 (7 bases). Deletions cut 5 bases from V and 3 bases from J, with 14 bases between. This CDR3 spans 14 amino acids. CDR1 and CDR2 (germline): SGHDN, FVKESK. In DNA form, the CDR3 reads TGTGCCAGCAGCTTCGCAGGGGGGTACTACGAGCAGTACTTC. Residues: CASSFAGGYYEQYF.

This clonotype was detected only a few times. This sequence joins TRBV25-1 and TRBJ2-3; TRBD1 matches at 8 bases. The V segment lost 6 bases and the J segment 3 bases; nucleotides outside the gene matches: 5. Germline V CDR1 and CDR2: MGHDK, SYGVNS. The CDR3 spans 14 residues. The CDR3 sequence: CASRRQGTTDTQYF. Written as DNA, the CDR3 is TGTGCCAGCAGAAGACAGGGGACAACAGATACGCAGTATTTT.

This sequence joins TRBV20-1 and TRBJ2-1; D is ambiguous. The CDR3 loop spans 16 amino acids. From germline, CDR1 is DFQATT and CDR2 SNEGSKA (reference sequence). Deletions cut 6 bases from V and 0 bases from J, with 18 bases between. The CDR3 nucleotides are TGCAGTGCCCAAAGGACGGGTGTGAGCTCCTACAATGAGCAGTTCTTC. Protein: CSAQRTGVSSYNEQFF.

This rearrangement joins TRBV20-1 to TRBJ2-7; TRBD2 matches 12 bases. Germline CDR1 is DFQATT and CDR2 is SNEGSKA (reference sequence). The trim removed 6 bases at V and 10 bases at J, leaving 13 bases unmatched. The CDR3 sequence is 14 residues long. The DNA of the CDR3 is TGCAGTGCCACACTAGCGGGAGGCCCCCCAACCCAGTACTTC. Amino acids: CSATLAGGPPTQYF.

The chain couples TRBV7-6 to TRBJ2-2; a possible D gene is TRBD2 (5 bases). Looked up from germline, CDR1 is SGHVS and CDR2 is FNYEAQ. The ends were cut back, 5 bases at V and 3 bases at J, with 10 bases in the middle. This CDR3 is 14 amino acids long. CDR3 DNA: TGTGCCAGCAGCCTAAGGGAGCACACCGGGGAGCTGTTTTTT. Its translation: CASSLREHTGELFF.

The V call is TRBV6-4, the J call TRBJ2-1; 11 bases are shared with TRBD2. The V segment lost 2 bases and the J segment 11 bases; nucleotides outside the gene matches: 5. Looked up from germline, CDR1 is MRHNA and CDR2 is SNTAGT. The CDR3 is 14 residues long. The CDR3 here is CASSDVLAGGQQFF. The DNA for the CDR3 is TGTGCCAGCAGTGACGTTCTAGCGGGGGGTCAGCAGTTCTTC.

This clonotype was seen a handful of times. The chain employs TRBV3-1 and TRBJ2-5; the D is unclear. The CDR3 runs to 14 residues. Germline values: CDR1 LGHDT, CDR2 YNNKEL (reference sequence). Trimming cost V 1 base and J 2 bases, with 8 bases left between them. The CDR3 DNA is TGTGCCAGCAGCCAAGCCGGGCCTCAAGAGACCCAGTACTTC. As protein: CASSQAGPQETQYF.

V and J are TRBV6-5 and TRBJ2-4; no clear D. The J call may be incorrect, as the DNA end agrees better with TRBJ2-5. CDR3 size: 15 residues. Germline V gene sequence: CDR1 MNHEY, CDR2 SVGAGI. CDR3 bases: TGTGCCAGCAGTTACGGCCGGGTCATGAAAGAGACCCAGTACTTC. It encodes CASSYGRVMKETQYF.

This chain connects TRBV12-3 or TRBV12-4 to TRBJ2-7, with D perhaps matching TRBD2 (6 bases). Between the trimmed V and J ends, which lost 8 bases and 3 bases, there was a span of 8 bases. The CDR3 totals 11 residues. CDR3 residues: CASGGFYEQYF. CDR3 nucleotides: TGTGCCAGCGGGGGGTTCTACGAGCAGTACTTC.

Comment on this clonotype: A read error may account for a junction end that differs from germline. V is TRBV9 and J is TRBJ2-4; D tentatively fits TRBD1 or TRBD2 (6 bases each). The end of the DNA fits TRBJ2-5 better, so the J call may be wrong. This CDR3 spans 14 amino acids. Germline V lookup: CDR1 SGDLS, CDR2 YYNGEE. The CDR3 region has the DNA TGTGCCAGCGGCGTAGGGGGGAGCTGGGAGACCCAGTACTTC. This encodes CASGVGGSWETQYF.

This clonotype has only a few counts. The chain uses TRBV12-3 or TRBV12-4 and TRBJ2-7, with D uncertain. The CDR3 sequence is 13 residues long. V was trimmed by 6 bases and J by 4 bases, leaving 13 bases between them. CDR3 bases: TGTGCCAGCAGCGACACAGCCCATTACGAGCAGTACTTC. Amino acid sequence: CASSDTAHYEQYF.

This clonotype was detected once. This chain uses TRBV28 with TRBJ2-4, with TRBD2 as a possible D gene (5 bases). The J call may be mistaken, given a closer DNA end match to TRBJ2-7. The CDR3 extends over 13 amino acids. CDR1 MDHEN and CDR2 SYDVKM come from the germline V gene. The CDR3 nucleotides read TGTGCCAGCGGCGGAGGTCCTTTACGCGAGCAGTACTTC. Translation gives CASGGGPLREQYF.

The chain couples TRBV25-1 to TRBJ2-1; no definite D call. Per the germline V gene, CDR1 is MGHDK and CDR2 is SYGVNS. There are 13 residues in the CDR3. With 5 bases removed from V and 5 bases from J, the gap between germline ends came to 10 bases. This CDR3 reads CASSLQTHNEQFF. In DNA form, the CDR3 reads TGTGCCAGCAGTCTGCAGACCCACAATGAGCAGTTCTTC.

The rearrangement links TRBV4-1 to TRBJ2-5; D is tentatively TRBD1 or TRBD2 (5 bases each). Between the trimmed V and J ends, which lost 5 bases and 3 bases, there was a span of 13 bases. Germline V gene data show CDR1 as MGHRA and CDR2 as YSYEKL. The CDR3 length is 14 residues. The CDR3 sequence: CASSDPGRKETQYF. The CDR3 DNA reads as TGCGCCAGCAGCGACCCGGGACGGAAAGAGACCCAGTACTTC.

This chain connects TRBV10-2 to TRBJ1-1; the D gene is possibly TRBD1 (6 bases). CDR1 and CDR2 (germline): WSHSY, SAAADI. V lost 3 bases to trimming and J lost 4 bases, with 15 bases between them. The CDR3 totals 15 residues. CDR3 in DNA: TGCGCCAGCAGTGACGTCAGACAGGATACCACTGAAGCTTTCTTT. Translation: CASSDVRQDTTEAFF.